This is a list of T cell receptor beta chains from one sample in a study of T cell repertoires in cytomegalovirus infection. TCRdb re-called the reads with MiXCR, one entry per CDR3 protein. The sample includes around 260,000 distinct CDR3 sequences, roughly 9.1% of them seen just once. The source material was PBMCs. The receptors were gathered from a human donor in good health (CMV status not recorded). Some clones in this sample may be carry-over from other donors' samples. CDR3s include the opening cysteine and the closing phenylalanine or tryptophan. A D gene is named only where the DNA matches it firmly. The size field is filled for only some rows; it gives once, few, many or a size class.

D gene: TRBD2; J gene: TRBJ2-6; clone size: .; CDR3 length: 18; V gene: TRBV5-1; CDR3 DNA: TGCGCCAGCAGCGCCGCCGGGACTAGCGGTTCTGGGGCCAACGTCCTGACTTTC; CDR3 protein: CASSAAGTSGSGANVLTF
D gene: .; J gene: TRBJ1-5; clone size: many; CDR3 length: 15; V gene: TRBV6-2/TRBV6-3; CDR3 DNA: TGTGCCAGCAGTTACCAGGGTAATAGCAATCAGCCCCAGCATTTT; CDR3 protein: CASSYQGNSNQPQHF
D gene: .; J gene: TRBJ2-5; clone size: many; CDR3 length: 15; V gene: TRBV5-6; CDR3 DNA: TGTGCCAGCAGCTGGGGAGTTGGCCTCATGGAGACCCAGTACTTC; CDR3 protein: CASSWGVGLMETQYF
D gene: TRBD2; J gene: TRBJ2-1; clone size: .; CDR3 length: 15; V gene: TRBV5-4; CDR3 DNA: TGTGCCAGCAGCCGGGCGGGGGGGGCGGCGAATGAGCAGTTCTTC; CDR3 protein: CASSRAGGAANEQFF
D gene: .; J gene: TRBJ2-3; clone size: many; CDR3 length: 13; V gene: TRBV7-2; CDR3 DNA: TGTGCCAGCAGCTTAGGCCGCGAAGATACGCAGTATTTT; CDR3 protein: CASSLGREDTQYF
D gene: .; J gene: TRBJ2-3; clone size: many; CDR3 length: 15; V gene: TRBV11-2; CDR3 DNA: TGTGCCAGCAGCTTAGATGCCACAGGCACAGATACGCAGTATTTT; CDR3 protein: CASSLDATGTDTQYF
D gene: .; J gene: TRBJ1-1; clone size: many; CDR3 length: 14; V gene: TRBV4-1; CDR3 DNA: TGCGCCAGCAGCCAAGAGGGGGGGGTTACTGAAGCTTTCTTT; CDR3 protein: CASSQEGGVTEAFF
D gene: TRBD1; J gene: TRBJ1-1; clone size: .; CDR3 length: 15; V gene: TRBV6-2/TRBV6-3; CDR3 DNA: TGTGCCAGCAGGTGGACAGGGGTTGAGGACACTGAAGCTTTCTTT; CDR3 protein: CASRWTGVEDTEAFF
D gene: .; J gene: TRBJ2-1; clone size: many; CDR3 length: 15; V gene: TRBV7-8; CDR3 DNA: TGTGCCAGCAGCCCGACTCACTCCACTTACAATGAGCAGTTCTTC; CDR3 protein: CASSPTHSTYNEQFF
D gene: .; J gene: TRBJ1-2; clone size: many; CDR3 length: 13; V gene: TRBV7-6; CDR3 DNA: TGTGCCAGCAGCCCCCGGAGCGACTATGGCTACACCTTC; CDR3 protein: CASSPRSDYGYTF
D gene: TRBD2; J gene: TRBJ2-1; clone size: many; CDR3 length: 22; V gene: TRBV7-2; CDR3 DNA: TGTGCCAGCAGCTTCCCTAGCGGGGGGGCCGCCGCAAACAAACGCCTATACAATGAGCAGTTCTTC; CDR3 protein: CASSFPSGGAAANKRLYNEQFF
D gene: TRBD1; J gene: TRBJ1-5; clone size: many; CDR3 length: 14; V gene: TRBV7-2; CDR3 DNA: TGTGCCAGCAGTTGGGGACAGGGAAATCAGCCCCAGCATTTT; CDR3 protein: CASSWGQGNQPQHF
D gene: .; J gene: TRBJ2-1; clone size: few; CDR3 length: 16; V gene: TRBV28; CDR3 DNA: TGTGCCAGCAGTAGACAGAAGCTCACAAGGGGGGGTGAGCAGTTCTTC; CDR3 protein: CASSRQKLTRGGEQFF
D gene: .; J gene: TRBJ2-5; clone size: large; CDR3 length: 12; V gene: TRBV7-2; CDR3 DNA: TGTGCCAGCCAGCGGGCGCAAGAGACCCAGTACTTC; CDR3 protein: CASQRAQETQYF
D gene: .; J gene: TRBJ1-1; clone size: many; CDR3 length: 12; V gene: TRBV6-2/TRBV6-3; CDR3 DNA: TGTGCCAGCAGTCCTAGCCTTAGCGAAGCTTTCTTT; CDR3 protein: CASSPSLSEAFF
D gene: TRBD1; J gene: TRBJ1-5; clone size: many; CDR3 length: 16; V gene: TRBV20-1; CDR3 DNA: TGCAGTGCTAGAGAGGGTGGACAGGGAAAAGGTCAGCCCCAGCATTTT; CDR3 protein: CSAREGGQGKGQPQHF
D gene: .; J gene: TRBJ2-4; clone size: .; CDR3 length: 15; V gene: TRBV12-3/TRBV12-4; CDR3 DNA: TGTGCCAGCCGAAGGCAGGGGGAGGCCGGAAACATTCAGTACTTC; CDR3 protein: CASRRQGEAGNIQYF
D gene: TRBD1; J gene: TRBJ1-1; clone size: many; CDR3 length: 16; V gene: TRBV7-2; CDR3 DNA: TGTGCCAGCACCCCGGGGGGGGTTACAGGGGGAACTGAAGCTTTCTTT; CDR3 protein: CASTPGGVTGGTEAFF
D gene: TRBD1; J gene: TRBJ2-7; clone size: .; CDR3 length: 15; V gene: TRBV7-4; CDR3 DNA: TGTGCCAGCAGCCTCGGACAGGCGAGCTCCTACGAGCAGTACTTC; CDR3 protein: CASSLGQASSYEQYF
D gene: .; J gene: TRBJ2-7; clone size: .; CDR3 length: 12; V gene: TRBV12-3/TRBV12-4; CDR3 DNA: TGTGCCAGCAGTTTCGCGGGCTACGGGCAGTACTTC; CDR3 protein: CASSFAGYGQYF
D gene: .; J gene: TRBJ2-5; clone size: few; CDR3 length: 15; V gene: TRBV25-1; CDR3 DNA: TGTGCCAGCAGTGAACCTGGAGGTGCTGGAGAGACCCAGTACTTC; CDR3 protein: CASSEPGGAGETQYF
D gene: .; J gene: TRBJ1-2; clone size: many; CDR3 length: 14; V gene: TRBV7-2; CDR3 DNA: TGTGCCAGCAGCTTAGTTGCACCAGCCTATGGCTACACCTTC; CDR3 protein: CASSLVAPAYGYTF